This T cell receptor beta chain comes out of a study of CDR3 diversity in severe acne. TCRdb re-called the PCR reads through MiXCR, storing one row per CDR3 protein. Here the sample spans about 90,000 distinct CDR3 sequences, around 54% being singletons. In its sample, this clonotype was seen many times. The sequenced sample consisted of blood. This clonotype originated in a male donor with severe acne vulgaris.

The chain's CDR3 is CASCPGKPYEQYF. The CDR3 region has the DNA TGCGCCAGCTGTCCAGGGAAACCCTACGAGCAGTACTTC. V gene TRBV10-2 combines with J gene TRBJ2-7; weak D call: TRBD1 (5 bases). The CDR3 runs to 13 residues. With 8 bases removed from V and 2 bases from J, the gap between germline ends came to 13 bases. CDR1 and CDR2 (germline): WSHSY, SAAADI.